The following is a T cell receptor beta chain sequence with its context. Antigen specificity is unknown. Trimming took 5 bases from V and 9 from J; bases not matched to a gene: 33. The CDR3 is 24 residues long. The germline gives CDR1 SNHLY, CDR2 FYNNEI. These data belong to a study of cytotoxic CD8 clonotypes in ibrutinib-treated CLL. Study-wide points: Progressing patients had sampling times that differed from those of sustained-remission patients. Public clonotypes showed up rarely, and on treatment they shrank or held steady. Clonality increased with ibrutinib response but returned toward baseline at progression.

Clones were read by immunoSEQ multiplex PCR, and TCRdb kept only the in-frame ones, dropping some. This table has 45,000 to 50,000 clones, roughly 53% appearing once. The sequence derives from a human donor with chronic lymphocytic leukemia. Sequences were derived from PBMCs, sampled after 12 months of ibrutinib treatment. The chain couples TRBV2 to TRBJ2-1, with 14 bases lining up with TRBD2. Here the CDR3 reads CASSTTPGLAGDWVSSRRRVEQFF. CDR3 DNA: TGTGCCAGCAGTACAACCCCGGGACTAGCGGGAGACTGGGTTAGCTCAAGGAGACGGGTTGAGCAGTTCTTC.